Below, 13 T cell receptor beta chains from the same sample are listed, as sequenced in a study of T-cell reconstitution after alpha-beta-depleted transplantation in children. Unique molecular identifiers were incorporated when the TCRbeta library was constructed. TCRdb reprocessed the PCR reads with MiXCR, giving one entry per CDR3 protein. The sample consists of 490,000 or so distinct CDR3 sequences, under 15% of them appearing once. The sequenced sample was PBMCs from the stem cell graft donor, obtained from the stem cell graft. The receptors stem from a human donor who donated a stem cell graft to a child with combined immunodeficiency.

The chain carries TRBV24-1 and TRBJ2-3, with D uncertain. CDR3 length: 13 amino acids. Trimming took 10 bases from V and 2 from J, leaving 12 bases between them. CDR1 is KGHDR and CDR2 is SFDVKD in the germline V gene. This CDR3 is CATGQAFTDTQYF. The CDR3, as DNA: TGTGCCACTGGGCAGGCCTTCACAGATACGCAGTATTTT.

Many counts were recorded for this clonotype. The rearrangement joins TRBV5-1 to TRBJ2-7; 8 positions match TRBD1. CDR1 is SGHRS, CDR2 YFSETQ, per germline. The CDR3 has 15 residues. V gave up 4 bases and J gave up 7 bases; unmatched junction bases: 13. CDR3 coding DNA: TGCGCCAGCAGCCTGGATACAGGGGGGCCGGCTGAGCAGTACTTC. It translates to CASSLDTGGPAEQYF.

This clonotype turned up a few times. The chain combines TRBV24-1 with TRBJ2-2; TRBD1 aligns across 8 bases. The germline V gene encodes CDR1 KGHDR and CDR2 SFDVKD. V gave up 4 bases and J gave up 3 bases; unmatched junction bases: 6. CDR3 length: 16 residues. CDR3 sequence: CATSEHPGQDTGELFF. CDR3 nucleotides: TGTGCCACCAGTGAACATCCGGGACAGGACACCGGGGAGCTGTTTTTT.

The rearrangement uses TRBV6-2 or TRBV6-3 and TRBJ2-1; D is perhaps TRBD2 (6 bases). The length of the CDR3 is 14 residues. Germline CDR1 MNHEY, CDR2 SVGEGT. V lost 4 bases and J lost 10, with 17 bases in between. CDR3 DNA sequence: TGTGCCAGCAGTTTATCTTCCTGGGGGGAGGAGCAGTTCTTC. This codes for CASSLSSWGEEQFF.

This clonotype has at least ten counts. V is TRBV7-2 and J is TRBJ2-3, with TRBD2 matching 8 bases. Germline trimming cut 1 base from V and 8 bases from J; bases unmatched to any gene: 5. CDR3 size: 14 residues. Per germline, CDR1 SGHTA and CDR2 FQGNSA. The chain's CDR3 is CASSLDTGGLTQYF. CDR3 DNA sequence: TGTGCCAGCAGCTTAGATACGGGAGGGCTTACGCAGTATTTT.

This clonotype has more than one count but fewer than ten. This chain links TRBV9 with TRBJ2-1, with TRBD1 matching 9 bases. Trimming cost V 3 bases and J 1 base; bases outside gene matches: 2. Germline values: CDR1 SGDLS, CDR2 YYNGEE. This CDR3 has 15 amino acids. CDR3 nucleotides: TGTGCCAGCAGCGGGGGGACAGGGTCCTACAATGAGCAGTTCTTC. Protein: CASSGGTGSYNEQFF.

The sample holds a few counts of this clonotype. The chain recombines TRBV5-1 with TRBJ2-7; maybe TRBD1 (5 bases). Looked up from germline, CDR1 is SGHRS and CDR2 is YFSETQ. The CDR3 length is 14 residues. Trimming took 0 bases from V and 5 from J, leaving 12 bases between them. The CDR3 here is CASSLVLGEDEQYF. The CDR3 nucleotides are TGCGCCAGCAGCTTGGTTTTAGGGGAAGACGAGCAGTACTTC.

This clonotype occurred a few times. The chain employs TRBV4-3 and TRBJ2-7; D gene unclear. The germline gives CDR1 LGHNA, CDR2 YSLEER. The CDR3 consists of 14 residues. Trimming pared 1 base from V and 9 bases from J, leaving 16 bases between. CDR3 coding DNA: TGCGCCAGCAGCCAAGTCCCCTTCGATATAGGGCAGTACTTC. This translates into CASSQVPFDIGQYF.

The CDR3 region is CASSYDRGGGKLFF. The CDR3 nucleotides read TGTGCCAGCAGTTACGACAGGGGAGGTGGAAAACTGTTTTTT. J is TRBJ1-4 and V is TRBV6-5, with 8 bases fitting TRBD1. The CDR3 consists of 14 residues. CDR1 is MNHEY and CDR2 is SVGAGI in the germline V gene. Trimming took 2 bases from V and 10 from J; bases not matched to a gene: 6.

There are a few counts of this clonotype. V usage is TRBV18 and J usage is TRBJ2-3, with 7 bases fitting TRBD2. Germline lookup yields CDR1 KGHSH and CDR2 LQKENI. The length of the CDR3 is 17 residues. The V and J ends lost 1 base and 2 bases, in that order; junction bases with no gene match: 9. The CDR3 DNA is TGTGCCAGCTCACCACTCGGGACTATTAAAGACACAGATACGCAGTATTTT. This sequence encodes CASSPLGTIKDTDTQYF.

This clonotype was picked up many times. The chain employs TRBV6-2 or TRBV6-3 and TRBJ2-7; 8 bases are shared with TRBD2. Germline lookup yields CDR1 MNHEY and CDR2 SVGEGT. The ends lost 7 bases at V and 5 bases at J; junction bases unmatched: 10. The CDR3 contains 14 residues. The CDR3 DNA reads as TGTGCCAGCACTACAGGGACTAGTAGCCACGAGCAGTACTTC. Protein sequence: CASTTGTSSHEQYF.

This clonotype has a single count. The chain links TRBV20-1 to TRBJ2-1; TRBD1 is a possible D gene (5 bases). The V gene's germline CDR1 is DFQATT and CDR2 SNEGSKA (reference sequence). The CDR3 spans 17 residues. V lost 0 bases and J 0 bases, leaving 15 bases between the germline ends. CDR3 coding DNA: TGCAGTGCTAGAGATCAAGCAGGGTCGAGCTCCTACAATGAGCAGTTCTTC. This sequence encodes CSARDQAGSSSYNEQFF.

This chain connects TRBV25-1 to TRBJ2-3; the D is unclear. CDR1 is MGHDK, CDR2 SYGVNS, per germline. CDR3 length: 12 residues. The V end lost 5 bases, the J end lost 3 bases, and 6 bases lay between the germline ends. The CDR3 bases are TGTGCCAGCAGTACGCAGACAGATACGCAGTATTTT. This sequence encodes CASSTQTDTQYF.